This TCR beta chain was identified in a study of shared clonotypes between healthy human individuals. Study at large: CD4 naive and memory got three plates each, CD8 naive two, CD8 memory one.

Selected positively for CCR7 and CD45RO-negative, naive CD8 cells excluded terminally differentiated effector memory CD45RA+ cells. This table comes from immunoSEQ multiplex PCR, and its TCRdb copy is limited to in-frame clones, with some not included. This sample carries approximately 2,000,000 clones, 93% of them seen once, and the ten largest clones take roughly 1.7%. Study outcomes and limitations: The study's rarefaction showed incomplete sorted-subset sequencing despite large depth. Some naive CD4 clonotypes, roughly 4.5%, turned up in common across a few donors.

For this clone: Its antigen remains unidentified.

Sequenced sample: naive CD8+ T cells from PBMCs. This clonotype originated in a man aged 18 to 30 in good health. Some clones in this sample may be carry-over from other donors' samples.

The CDR3 loop is CASRTGGSWETQYF. The CDR3 DNA follows: TGTGCCAGTAGGACCGGGGGAAGTTGGGAGACCCAGTACTTC. The rearrangement joins TRBV7-9 to TRBJ2-5; weak D call: TRBD2 (6 bases). Germline V gives CDR1 SEHNR, CDR2 FQNEAQ (reference sequence). This CDR3 has 14 amino acids. Trimming stripped 9 bases from V and 5 bases from J, with 19 bases between.